Listed below are T cell receptor beta chains from one sample, sequenced in a study of blood T cell repertoires in COVID-19. Sequencing used immunoSEQ multiplex PCR; TCRdb keeps in-frame clones, though not all of them. This sample has 200,000 to 250,000 clones, with just over 85% found just once. Sequences were obtained from peripheral blood. The source is a man younger than 35 with active or convalescent COVID-19. Each CDR3 is given without its conserved first and last residue. Each record gives: J gene, V gene, clone size, CDR3 protein. The size entry is marked missing in some rows and otherwise reads once, few, many or a size class.

J gene: TRBJ1-2; V gene: TRBV27; clone size: .; CDR3 protein: ASSPDRVNGYT
J gene: TRBJ2-3; V gene: TRBV9; clone size: few; CDR3 protein: ASSVQTGFGTDTQY
J gene: TRBJ1-4; V gene: TRBV3-1/TRBV3-2; clone size: .; CDR3 protein: ASSPGTGLTGGSEKLF
J gene: TRBJ2-2; V gene: TRBV9; clone size: few; CDR3 protein: ASSVPGTSMTGELF
J gene: TRBJ1-2; V gene: TRBV5-1; clone size: .; CDR3 protein: ASSFTGAQGGYT
J gene: TRBJ1-4; V gene: TRBV25-1; clone size: .; CDR3 protein: ASTPRGATNEKLF
J gene: TRBJ1-4; V gene: TRBV27; clone size: .; CDR3 protein: ASSLSGLGEKLF
J gene: TRBJ2-2; V gene: TRBV5-1; clone size: .; CDR3 protein: ASGGRLAGEPGELF
J gene: TRBJ2-7; V gene: TRBV5-1; clone size: .; CDR3 protein: ASRQGYEQY
J gene: TRBJ2-7; V gene: TRBV10-3; clone size: once; CDR3 protein: AIEREFSDEQY
J gene: TRBJ2-7; V gene: TRBV30; clone size: once; CDR3 protein: AWSLTSPVPGQYEQY
J gene: TRBJ2-5; V gene: TRBV5-1; clone size: once; CDR3 protein: ASRLDQETQY
J gene: TRBJ2-5; V gene: TRBV12-3/TRBV12-4; clone size: .; CDR3 protein: ASSWTRETQY
J gene: TRBJ1-5; V gene: TRBV28; clone size: .; CDR3 protein: ASSLEGGQPNQPQH
J gene: TRBJ1-2; V gene: TRBV5-6; clone size: .; CDR3 protein: ASSLVRVRGYT
J gene: TRBJ2-1; V gene: TRBV4-1; clone size: .; CDR3 protein: ASSHEQPSGRGQEQF
J gene: TRBJ1-2; V gene: TRBV27; clone size: .; CDR3 protein: ASSLKGRGAGNYGYT
J gene: TRBJ2-7; V gene: TRBV11-2; clone size: .; CDR3 protein: ASSLVSRLEYEQY
J gene: TRBJ1-2; V gene: TRBV24-1; clone size: .; CDR3 protein: ATSDRGLGYT
J gene: TRBJ2-2; V gene: TRBV5-3; clone size: .; CDR3 protein: ARSRRGRIAGELF
J gene: TRBJ2-7; V gene: TRBV7-9; clone size: .; CDR3 protein: ASSPTRTSDSYEQY
J gene: TRBJ2-7; V gene: TRBV30; clone size: .; CDR3 protein: AWSEGPVRGRAFEQY
J gene: TRBJ2-4; V gene: TRBV5-4; clone size: .; CDR3 protein: ASSLTGGKRNIQY
J gene: TRBJ2-3; V gene: TRBV6-2/TRBV6-3; clone size: .; CDR3 protein: ASSSPKESSTDTQY
J gene: TRBJ2-2; V gene: TRBV6-5; clone size: .; CDR3 protein: ASIRSGSGTGELF
J gene: TRBJ2-1; V gene: TRBV10-2; clone size: .; CDR3 protein: ASRAGIYNEQF
J gene: TRBJ2-3; V gene: TRBV6-5; clone size: .; CDR3 protein: ASTRDRGQDTQY
J gene: TRBJ1-5; V gene: TRBV6-5; clone size: .; CDR3 protein: ASSLALGQPQH
J gene: TRBJ2-5; V gene: TRBV5-1; clone size: .; CDR3 protein: ASSRTGDPQKTQY
J gene: TRBJ2-7; V gene: TRBV19; clone size: .; CDR3 protein: ASSMAPGGVSYEQY
J gene: TRBJ2-2; V gene: TRBV5-1; clone size: once; CDR3 protein: ASSLAGGETGELF
J gene: TRBJ1-1; V gene: TRBV20-1; clone size: .; CDR3 protein: SASSVTGRANTEAF
J gene: TRBJ1-5; V gene: TRBV7-2; clone size: .; CDR3 protein: ASSFQGAVNQPQH
J gene: TRBJ1-5; V gene: TRBV28; clone size: .; CDR3 protein: ASVSGDQPQH
J gene: TRBJ2-3; V gene: TRBV7-9; clone size: .; CDR3 protein: ASSSVSGAKRDTQY
J gene: TRBJ2-7; V gene: TRBV27; clone size: .; CDR3 protein: ASSWAWDSSYEQY
J gene: TRBJ1-2; V gene: TRBV6-6; clone size: .; CDR3 protein: ASSYSPTEDGYT
J gene: TRBJ2-1; V gene: TRBV6-4; clone size: .; CDR3 protein: ASSEERERPYNEQF
J gene: TRBJ1-2; V gene: TRBV2; clone size: .; CDR3 protein: ASSQQGAPYGYT
J gene: TRBJ1-1; V gene: TRBV19; clone size: .; CDR3 protein: ASSIQDRGAEAF
J gene: TRBJ1-4; V gene: TRBV12-3/TRBV12-4; clone size: .; CDR3 protein: ASSLEEKLF
J gene: TRBJ1-3; V gene: TRBV19; clone size: .; CDR3 protein: ASSIPGFSGNTIY
J gene: TRBJ2-1; V gene: TRBV27; clone size: .; CDR3 protein: ASSLSSYNEQF
J gene: TRBJ2-2; V gene: TRBV3-1/TRBV3-2; clone size: .; CDR3 protein: ASSQEVQGGTSGTGELF
J gene: TRBJ2-1; V gene: TRBV19; clone size: .; CDR3 protein: ASSRGGAYNEQF
J gene: TRBJ2-4; V gene: TRBV3-1/TRBV3-2; clone size: .; CDR3 protein: ASSQVGTSGSLAKNIQY
J gene: TRBJ1-3; V gene: TRBV30; clone size: .; CDR3 protein: AWISDIGNTIY
J gene: TRBJ1-5; V gene: TRBV20-1; clone size: .; CDR3 protein: SASWQAGQPQH
J gene: TRBJ1-1; V gene: TRBV6-5; clone size: .; CDR3 protein: ASSSATTGQQAF
J gene: TRBJ2-7; V gene: TRBV6-1; clone size: .; CDR3 protein: ASSDLQTSGTLAEQY
J gene: TRBJ1-4; V gene: TRBV5-8; clone size: .; CDR3 protein: ASRSTGVFEKLF